This is a list of T cell receptor beta chains from one sample in a study of cytomegalovirus exposure and HLA in healthy donors. Sequenced by immunoSEQ multiplex PCR; TCRdb stores in-frame clones only, minus some. Of about 170,000 clones in the sample, about 80% were seen once. Source material: PBMCs. The receptors here all came from a woman aged 30 to 39 in good health and CMV-seropositive. CDR3s include the opening cysteine and the closing phenylalanine or tryptophan. D genes are given only for firm matches. The size field is filled for only some rows; it gives once, few, many or a size class.

TRBV7-9	NA	TRBJ1-1	NA	TGTGCCAGCAGGAACAGGGAGGGGGACACTGAAGCTTTCTTT	CASRNREGDTEAFF
TRBV7-2	NA	TRBJ2-2	NA	TGTGCCAGCAGCCCTTACGGACAAAAAACAACCACCGGGGAGCTGTTTTTT	CASSPYGQKTTTGELFF
TRBV30	NA	TRBJ1-1	NA	TGTGCCTGGAGTGCCCGCACGTGGGCGGCTTTCTTT	CAWSARTWAAFF
TRBV19	NA	TRBJ1-2	NA	TGTGCCAGTAGTATTCCAGGGTTGGAGCGTGGCTACACCTTC	CASSIPGLERGYTF
TRBV27	NA	TRBJ2-1	NA	TGTGCCAGCTGGGGGGGCGGCTCCTACAATGAGCAGTTCTTC	CASWGGGSYNEQFF
TRBV10-3	NA	TRBJ2-7	NA	TGTGCCATCAGTGAGTCGGTCAGCTCCTACGAGCAGTACTTC	CAISESVSSYEQYF
TRBV5-1	TRBD2	TRBJ2-7	NA	TGCGCCAGCAGCCCGAGACTAGCGGGAGGAATCTACGAGCAGTACTTC	CASSPRLAGGIYEQYF
TRBV11-3	NA	TRBJ2-2	few	TGTGCCAGCAGCTTAGATGGGCTACGCAACACCGGGGAGCTGTTTTTT	CASSLDGLRNTGELFF
TRBV30	TRBD1	TRBJ2-2	NA	TGTGCCTGGAGGGACACCGGGACAGGAGGCACCCGGGAGCTGTTTTTT	CAWRDTGTGGTRELFF
TRBV7-9	NA	TRBJ1-1	NA	TGTGCCAGCAGCCTCGGGGGAAGCACTGAAGCTTTCTTT	CASSLGGSTEAFF
TRBV7-9	TRBD1	TRBJ1-1	NA	TGTGCCAGCAGCTTACCTCTACAGGGGGCGCCTGAAGCTTTCTTT	CASSLPLQGAPEAFF
TRBV13	NA	TRBJ2-5	NA	TGTGCCAGCAGCTTAGCATTTTCCAAAAACACCTACCAAGAGACCCAGTACTTC	CASSLAFSKNTYQETQYF
TRBV7-8	TRBD2	TRBJ2-7	NA	TGTGCCAGCAGCGGGACTAGCGGGGCCTACGAGCAGTACTTC	CASSGTSGAYEQYF
TRBV28	NA	TRBJ1-5	NA	TGTGCCAGCAGTTTAGCAGGTAGCAATCAGCCCCAGCATTTT	CASSLAGSNQPQHF
TRBV7-2	TRBD1	TRBJ1-3	NA	TGTGCCAGCAGCTCCTCGGGACAGCCTGGAAACACCATATATTTT	CASSSSGQPGNTIYF
TRBV6-6	NA	TRBJ2-7	NA	TGTGCCAGCAGTTACTTCAGGGAGGAGGGCGAGCAGTACTTC	CASSYFREEGEQYF
TRBV6-1	NA	TRBJ2-4	NA	TGTGCCAGCTTCTGGGGGAGGGGGGCCAAAAACATTCAGTACTTC	CASFWGRGAKNIQYF
TRBV6-5	NA	TRBJ1-1	NA	TGTGCCAGCAGTTTTAGAGGGAGCACTGAAGCTTTCTTT	CASSFRGSTEAFF
TRBV12-5	NA	TRBJ2-7	NA	TGTGCTAGTGGTTTGAGAGGCTACGAGCAGTACTTC	CASGLRGYEQYF
TRBV2	NA	TRBJ1-2	NA	TGTGCCAGCAGAGAAAGGACAGATGGCTACACCTTC	CASRERTDGYTF
TRBV7-8	NA	TRBJ2-2	NA	TGTGCCAGCAGCGCCCATGACAGAGCTGGTGAGCTGTTTTTT	CASSAHDRAGELFF
TRBV7-9	NA	TRBJ1-2	NA	TGTGCCAGCAGCTTATCGACAGCGTTTGGCTATGGCTACACCTTC	CASSLSTAFGYGYTF
TRBV6-5	TRBD1	TRBJ1-5	NA	TGTGCCAGCAGCCTGACAGGGGCTAGCAATCAGCCCCAGCATTTT	CASSLTGASNQPQHF
TRBV7-9	TRBD1	TRBJ1-1	NA	TGTGCCAGCAGCTTACAGGGGGGCACTGAAGCTTTCTTT	CASSLQGGTEAFF
TRBV27	NA	TRBJ1-6	NA	TGTGCCAGCAGTTTAGGTCAGGGGTCAATACCCCTCCACTTT	CASSLGQGSIPLHF